This paragraph reports one T cell receptor (beta chain). Sequencing was performed with immunoSEQ multiplex PCR; in TCRdb, only in-frame clones are kept and a portion is missing. The sample carries approximately 510,000 clones, 79% recorded once. This sample is part of a study of shared clonotypes between healthy human individuals. The CDR3 has 17 amino acids. Germline V gives CDR1 SGHTA, CDR2 FQGTGA. V lost 2 bases, J lost 0 bases, and 8 bases stayed unmatched. The source material was PBMCs. This chain joins TRBV7-3 and TRBJ2-3; 7 bases are a match to TRBD1. This TCR derives from a woman aged 40 to 55 in good health. Some clones in this sample may be carry-over from other donors' samples. CDR3 bases: TGTGCCAGCAGCTTAGGGCCTAACAGGGGTAGCACAGATACGCAGTATTTT. It is translated as CASSLGPNRGSTDTQYF.